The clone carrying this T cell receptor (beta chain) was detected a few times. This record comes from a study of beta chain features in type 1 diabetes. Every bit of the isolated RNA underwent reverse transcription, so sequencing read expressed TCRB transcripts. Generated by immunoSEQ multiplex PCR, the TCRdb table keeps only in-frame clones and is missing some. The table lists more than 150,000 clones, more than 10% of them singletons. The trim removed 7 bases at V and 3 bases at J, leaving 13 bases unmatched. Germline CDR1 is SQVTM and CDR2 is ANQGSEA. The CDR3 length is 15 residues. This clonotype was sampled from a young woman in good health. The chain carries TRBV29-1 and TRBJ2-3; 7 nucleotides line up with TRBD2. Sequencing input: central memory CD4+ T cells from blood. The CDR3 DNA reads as TGCAGCGCCCCTGGGCTGCGGGAGTTAACAGATACGCAGTATTTT. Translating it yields CSAPGLRELTDTQYF.